The rows below give T cell receptor beta chains drawn from one sample of a study of long-term antiretroviral therapy in people with HIV. Some clones are missing from TCRdb's copy, which holds only in-frame ones; the method was immunoSEQ multiplex PCR. Here the sample spans 15,000 to 20,000 clones, 70% to 85% being singletons. The material was unsorted PBMCs, obtained 0.9 years after starting antiretroviral therapy. The receptor source for this set is a man between 18 and 35 years old with HIV. The CDR3 runs from the conserved cysteine through the conserved F or W. Each record gives: D gene, J gene, V gene, clone size, CDR3 DNA, CDR3 protein. A D gene is named only where the DNA matches it firmly. The size of a clone is reported for some rows only, either as once, few or many, or as a class for expanded clones.

- TRBJ1-1 TRBV9 - TGTGCCAGCAGCTCCGGGACCCTGGGGACTGAAGCTTTCTTT CASSSGTLGTEAFF
- TRBJ2-5 TRBV19 - TGTGCCAGTAGTATAACTGGGGCCCTCTCGGGAGAGACCCAGTACTTC CASSITGALSGETQYF
- TRBJ2-1 TRBV5-6 - TGTGCCAGCAGCTTGGTGAGGGGGACTTACAATGAGCAGTTCTTC CASSLVRGTYNEQFF
TRBD1 TRBJ1-5 TRBV5-1 - TGCGCCAGCAGCTTGGCCCCCGGGACAGGTAGCAATCAGCCCCAGCATTTT CASSLAPGTGSNQPQHF
- TRBJ1-5 TRBV5-4 - TGTGCCAGCAGCTCGAACAGGGATCAGCCCCAGCATTTT CASSSNRDQPQHF
- TRBJ2-3 TRBV28 - TGTGCCAGCACCCTCCCGGGGGGCGGGGATACGCAGTATTTT CASTLPGGGDTQYF
TRBD1 TRBJ2-7 TRBV4-1 once TGCGCCAGCAGCCAAGTCGGGACAGGGACCTACGAGCAGTACTTC CASSQVGTGTYEQYF
TRBD1 TRBJ2-5 TRBV5-4 - TGTGCCAGCAGCTTGGACAGGGGCGGGACCCAGTACTTC CASSLDRGGTQYF
- TRBJ1-1 TRBV5-1 - TGCGCCAGCAGCCTACCTCCGATAGGGGAAGCTTTCTTT CASSLPPIGEAFF
- TRBJ2-1 TRBV6-5 - TGTGCCAGCAGCCCCCTCACAGGCCTCGGGGAGCAGTTCTTC CASSPLTGLGEQFF
- TRBJ1-2 TRBV9 - TGTGCCAGCAGCCCTGAGTGGTGGGATTTCTATGGCTACACCTTC CASSPEWWDFYGYTF
- TRBJ2-1 TRBV7-3 - TGTGCCAGCAGCCCCGGGTTCTACAATGAGCAGTTCTTC CASSPGFYNEQFF
TRBD1 TRBJ1-2 TRBV7-2 - TGTGCCAGCAGCTTAGAGGAGGGGGCGCCCACCTTC CASSLEEGAPTF
- TRBJ1-2 TRBV15 - TGTGCCACCAGCCAGGATGGCTATGGCTACACCTTC CATSQDGYGYTF
- TRBJ2-6 TRBV5-4 - TGTGCCAGCAGCTCGGTGATCGGGCCTCCTCTCTCTGGGGCCAACGTCCTGACTTTC CASSSVIGPPLSGANVLTF
TRBD1 TRBJ1-5 TRBV6-4 - TGTGCCAGCAGTCCCACGACAGGGGTGGACAATCAGCCCCAGCATTTT CASSPTTGVDNQPQHF
- TRBJ1-2 TRBV6-6 once TGTGCCACTCTCCCCGGGTCCCATTTGTCACCTTATGGCTACACCTTC CATLPGSHLSPYGYTF
- TRBJ1-1 TRBV9 - TGTGCCAGCAGCGGTGGGCGGAGTGGGGGGAACACTGAAGCTTTCTTT CASSGGRSGGNTEAFF
TRBD2 TRBJ2-1 TRBV6-5 - TGTGCCAGCAGTTATTCGGGGACTAGCGGGGAGGGTGAGCAGTTCTTC CASSYSGTSGEGEQFF
TRBD1 TRBJ1-1 TRBV5-5 - TGTGCCAGCAGCTTTGTGGTGGGGACAGGGGGCGCCTTGAACACTGAAGCTTTCTTT CASSFVVGTGGALNTEAFF
TRBD1 TRBJ1-2 TRBV5-4 - TGTGCCAGCAGTATTGAGTGGGACAGGGAGGGCGGCTACACCTTC CASSIEWDREGGYTF
- TRBJ1-2 TRBV20-1 once TGCAGTGCTAGAGAGGGCTATGGCTACACCTTC CSAREGYGYTF
- TRBJ2-3 TRBV6-1 - TGTGCCAGCAGTGAAGCGGCAGGCAGCACAGATACGCAGTATTTT CASSEAAGSTDTQYF
- TRBJ1-2 TRBV5-8 - TGTGCCAGCAGCTTGGGGGGACCGGTTTATGGCTACACCTTC CASSLGGPVYGYTF